The rows below give T cell receptor beta chains drawn from one sample of a study of regulatory T cells in long-lasting Graves disease. One entry per CDR3 protein results from TCRdb running MiXCR on the multiplex PCR reads. Of hundreds of thousands of distinct CDR3 sequences listed, about 16% are singletons. The same sample was also studied in work on T cells in Graves' hyperthyroidism and ophthalmopathy.

The material sequenced was peripheral blood mononuclear cells (PBMCs), taken at new diagnosis, from a patient treated with antithyroid drugs. The receptors originated from a woman aged 35-65 years with Graves disease. The CDR3 runs from the conserved cysteine through the conserved F or W. Each record gives: D gene, J gene, V gene, clone size, CDR3 protein, CDR3 DNA. A D gene is named only where the DNA matches it firmly. Only some rows state a clone size, as once, few, many or a class for expanded clones.

TRBD2	TRBJ2-2	TRBV6-1	few	CASSYSPLAGGPNTGELFF	TGTGCCAGCAGTTACTCTCCGCTAGCGGGGGGGCCGAACACCGGGGAGCTGTTTTTT
TRBD2	TRBJ2-7	TRBV30	few	CAWSGLAGGGEQYF	TGTGCCTGGAGTGGACTAGCGGGGGGAGGGGAGCAGTACTTC
TRBD1	TRBJ2-3	TRBV27	many	CASSPGQVDGDTQYF	TGTGCCAGCAGTCCAGGACAGGTGGACGGAGATACGCAGTATTTT
TRBD1	TRBJ1-2	TRBV28	many	CASSTDRGIEYYGYTF	TGTGCCAGCAGTACGGACAGGGGAATTGAGTACTATGGCTACACCTTC
NA	TRBJ1-5	TRBV12-3/TRBV12-4	many	CASSPGGTSNQPQHF	TGTGCCAGCAGCCCTGGGGGGACAAGCAATCAGCCCCAGCATTTT
TRBD1	TRBJ2-1	TRBV5-1	many	CASSSLPGQGTSSYNEQFF	TGCGCCAGCAGCTCCCTACCGGGACAGGGGACGAGCTCCTACAATGAGCAGTTCTTC
TRBD1	TRBJ2-3	TRBV20-1	NA	CSAGGSGVGQGAVNTQYF	TGCAGTGCCGGGGGGAGTGGGGTGGGACAGGGGGCTGTAAATACGCAGTATTTT
NA	TRBJ2-3	TRBV2	many	CASSELAVADTQYF	TGTGCCAGCAGTGAATTGGCGGTGGCAGATACGCAGTATTTT
NA	TRBJ1-2	TRBV5-6	few	CASVFGGTYYGYTF	TGTGCCAGCGTATTCGGAGGAACTTACTATGGCTACACCTTC
NA	TRBJ1-1	TRBV6-2/TRBV6-3	many	CASNSPAGGSEAFF	TGTGCCAGCAATTCCCCTGCCGGTGGGTCTGAAGCTTTCTTT
NA	TRBJ1-2	TRBV7-2	NA	CASSSTIPGHHSMANTF	TGTGCCAGCAGCTCGACCATTCCGGGACACCATTCTATGGCTAACACCTTC
TRBD1	TRBJ2-7	TRBV30	many	CAWRKTGSSYEQYF	TGTGCCTGGAGGAAGACAGGGTCCTCCTACGAGCAGTACTTC
NA	TRBJ1-6	TRBV12-5	few	CASATVTGSPLHF	TGTGCTAGTGCTACAGTCACGGGATCACCCCTCCACTTT
NA	TRBJ1-2	TRBV12-3/TRBV12-4	NA	CASSPGASEGYTF	TGTGCCAGCAGTCCCGGGGCATCGGAGGGCTACACCTTC
NA	TRBJ2-3	TRBV7-9	many	CASSFSAGPNTDTQYF	TGTGCCAGCAGCTTTTCCGCGGGACCTAACACAGATACGCAGTATTTT
NA	TRBJ1-2	TRBV12-5	few	CASAPGVGYDYTF	TGTGCTAGTGCCCCGGGGGTAGGGTATGACTACACCTTC
TRBD2	TRBJ2-1	TRBV19	few	CASSPLAGGPGEQFF	TGTGCCAGTAGTCCCCTAGCGGGGGGGCCGGGGGAGCAGTTCTTC
NA	TRBJ2-1	TRBV27	NA	CASSLSADGYNEQFF	TGTGCCAGCAGTTTATCGGCGGATGGATACAATGAGCAGTTCTTC
TRBD1	TRBJ1-2	TRBV2	many	CASYRDRVGGYTF	TGTGCCAGCTATCGAGACAGGGTTGGGGGCTACACCTTC
NA	TRBJ2-1	TRBV18	many	CASSPQPDSYNEQFF	TGTGCCAGCTCACCGCAGCCAGACTCCTACAATGAGCAGTTCTTC
TRBD1	TRBJ2-7	TRBV4-1	many	CASSQVGTAYEQYF	TGCGCCAGCAGCCAAGTCGGGACAGCCTACGAGCAGTACTTC
NA	TRBJ2-3	TRBV5-6	NA	CASSGRDSKITQYF	TGTGCCAGCAGCGGCCGGGACTCCAAAATTACGCAGTATTTT
NA	TRBJ2-2	TRBV30	many	CAWSVLGYGGELFF	TGTGCCTGGAGTGTACTAGGGTACGGCGGGGAGCTGTTTTTT
TRBD1	TRBJ1-2	TRBV28	NA	CASSLGGQGTNYGYTF	TGTGCCAGCAGTTTAGGAGGACAGGGGACTAACTATGGCTACACCTTC
NA	TRBJ1-1	TRBV10-3	NA	CAISGYLNTEAFF	TGTGCCATCAGTGGTTACCTGAACACTGAAGCTTTCTTT
NA	TRBJ1-2	TRBV12-3/TRBV12-4	many	CASSGPQGRYGYTF	TGTGCCAGCAGCGGACCTCAGGGTCGGTATGGCTACACCTTC
TRBD2	TRBJ2-7	TRBV28	few	CASSAAGTSSSYEQYF	TGTGCCAGCAGTGCCGCCGGGACTAGTTCCTCCTACGAGCAGTACTTC
NA	TRBJ2-7	TRBV25-1	NA	CASIPNPGDGYEQYF	TGTGCCAGCATCCCAAACCCGGGGGACGGCTACGAGCAGTACTTC
TRBD1	TRBJ2-1	TRBV6-1	NA	CASTPPGTGGGEQFF	TGTGCCAGCACCCCACCCGGGACAGGGGGTGGTGAGCAGTTCTTC
TRBD2	TRBJ2-1	TRBV3-1	many	CASSQMSGGANEQFF	TGTGCCAGCAGCCAAATGAGCGGGGGGGCTAATGAGCAGTTCTTC
NA	TRBJ2-1	TRBV2	NA	CASSVNYGGLYNEQFF	TGTGCCAGCAGTGTAAATTACGGGGGGCTGTACAATGAGCAGTTCTTC
NA	TRBJ2-4	TRBV5-6	NA	CASSFEGLKNIQYF	TGTGCCAGCAGCTTCGAGGGCCTCAAAAACATTCAGTACTTC
NA	TRBJ2-2	TRBV20-1	many	CSARRDTGELFF	TGCAGTGCTAGACGGGACACCGGGGAGCTGTTTTTT
NA	TRBJ1-1	TRBV6-5	many	CASSYGPPGRTEAFF	TGTGCCAGCAGTTACGGACCCCCCGGCCGGACTGAAGCTTTCTTT
TRBD2	TRBJ2-3	TRBV4-1	many	CASSPRLAGGRDTQYF	TGCGCCAGCAGCCCTCGACTAGCGGGGGGGCGTGATACGCAGTATTTT
NA	TRBJ2-5	TRBV29-1	NA	CSVGASGETQYF	TGCAGCGTTGGGGCAAGTGGGGAGACCCAGTACTTC
NA	TRBJ1-1	TRBV28	many	CASSLRPFEAFF	TGTGCCAGCAGTTTAAGACCCTTTGAAGCTTTCTTT
NA	TRBJ2-7	TRBV9	many	CASSTQGGSTYEQYF	TGTGCCAGCAGCACCCAGGGGGGGTCTACCTACGAGCAGTACTTC
TRBD1	TRBJ1-2	TRBV7-2	many	CASSFPGQGTNYGYTF	TGTGCCAGCAGCTTTCCGGGACAGGGGACTAACTATGGCTACACCTTC
NA	TRBJ1-2	TRBV12-3/TRBV12-4	many	CASSLAITYGYTF	TGTGCCAGCAGTTTAGCGATTACCTATGGCTACACCTTC
TRBD1	TRBJ1-4	TRBV30	few	CASATGVEKLFF	TGTGCCTCCGCGACAGGGGTTGAAAAACTGTTTTTT
NA	TRBJ1-2	TRBV6-5	many	CASSYAAQGEYTF	TGTGCCAGCAGTTACGCCGCGCAGGGCGAATACACCTTC
NA	TRBJ2-3	TRBV27	many	CASSLGLGADTQYF	TGTGCCAGCAGTTTAGGACTGGGTGCTGATACGCAGTATTTT
TRBD2	TRBJ2-1	TRBV3-1	many	CASSTRLAGGRGEQFF	TGTGCCAGCAGCACCCGACTAGCGGGGGGCAGGGGTGAGCAGTTCTTC
TRBD1	TRBJ1-2	TRBV27	NA	CASSEGTGINYGYTF	TGTGCCAGCAGTGAAGGGACAGGGATTAACTATGGCTACACCTTC
NA	TRBJ2-5	TRBV5-5	many	CASSLDRRSETQYF	TGTGCCAGCAGCTTGGACAGACGTAGCGAGACCCAGTACTTC
NA	TRBJ2-7	TRBV19	NA	CASSDRSYEQYF	TGTGCCAGTAGCGACAGGTCCTACGAGCAGTACTTC
NA	TRBJ2-2	TRBV7-9	few	CASSFGRGPGELFF	TGTGCCAGCAGCTTCGGGAGGGGGCCCGGGGAGCTGTTTTTT
NA	TRBJ1-1	TRBV20-1	many	CSARDPGVGTEAFF	TGCAGTGCTAGAGATCCGGGGGTGGGGACTGAAGCTTTCTTT
NA	TRBJ1-1	TRBV6-1	few	CASGRHGYNTEAFF	TGTGCCAGCGGCAGGCACGGATATAACACTGAAGCTTTCTTT
TRBD1	TRBJ2-6	TRBV11-1	NA	CASSLAGQGFGANVLTF	TGTGCCAGCAGCTTAGCCGGACAGGGGTTCGGGGCCAACGTCCTGACTTTC
NA	TRBJ1-1	TRBV5-1	many	CASTWGGLNTEAFF	TGCGCCAGCACCTGGGGCGGTTTGAACACTGAAGCTTTCTTT
NA	TRBJ1-3	TRBV19	NA	CASSISDLGNTIYF	TGTGCCAGTAGTATATCAGACCTTGGAAACACCATATATTTT
NA	TRBJ2-7	TRBV29-1	NA	CSVGSYYEQYF	TGCAGCGTGGGATCCTACTACGAGCAGTACTTC
TRBD2	TRBJ2-5	TRBV7-2	many	CASSPRGSGVRTQYF	TGTGCCAGCAGCCCAAGGGGTAGCGGGGTCAGGACCCAGTACTTC
TRBD2	TRBJ2-1	TRBV10-1	many	CASSESRGSGGVYPYNEQFF	TGCGCCAGCAGTGAGTCGAGGGGTAGCGGGGGTGTATACCCCTACAATGAGCAGTTCTTC
TRBD1	TRBJ1-6	TRBV5-1	few	CASSSWTGDSPLHF	TGCGCCAGCAGCTCCTGGACAGGGGACTCACCCCTCCACTTT
TRBD1	TRBJ1-2	TRBV5-5	many	CASSITGTGTYGYTF	TGTGCCAGCAGCATCACCGGGACAGGGACCTATGGCTACACCTTC
NA	TRBJ1-2	TRBV15	NA	CATSREGSGYTF	TGTGCCACCAGCAGAGAAGGGTCTGGCTACACCTTC
NA	TRBJ2-7	TRBV3-1	many	CASSQTRTAEQYF	TGTGCCAGCAGCCAAACCCGGACAGCCGAGCAGTACTTC